This T cell receptor beta chain was documented in a study of T cells in Graves' hyperthyroidism and ophthalmopathy. The study's findings and limits: In the analysis, a 13 V-J model separated ophthalmopathy from stable hyperthyroidism. The model anticipated ophthalmopathy a median about six months pre-onset.

As regards this clonotype: Its antigen remains unknown.

Germline assignment: CDR1 MDHEN and CDR2 SYDVKM. The CDR3 totals 15 residues. V dropped 1 base and J dropped 7; count of bases not matched to a gene: 7. Inclusion characteristics of ophthalmopathy patients comprised a Clinical Activity Score of at least 3, a NOSPECS grade of at least 4, and duration under 3 months. Source material for PBMCs was more than 7.5 ml fresh peripheral blood. RNA transcripts yielded amplified TCR beta CDR3 regions. Primed by the HTBI set, a first-round RT-PCR was run on the TCR CDR3. One entry per CDR3 protein results from TCRdb running MiXCR on the multiplex PCR reads. The data hold 600,000 or so distinct CDR3 sequences, with around 14% observed a single time.

The rearrangement joins TRBV28 to TRBJ1-5, with 7 bases identical to TRBD1. Sequenced: blood. The clonotype comes from a woman younger than 35 with Graves' ophthalmopathy. The CDR3 protein is CASSLLLGGGQPQHF. CDR3 DNA: TGTGCCAGCAGTTTATTATTAGGGGGCGGGCAGCCCCAGCATTTT.